The rows below give T cell receptor beta chains drawn from one sample of a study of T cells in localized non-small cell lung cancer. This table comes from immunoSEQ multiplex PCR, and its TCRdb copy is limited to in-frame clones, with some not included. The sample has 45,000 to 55,000 clones; around three quarters are singletons. Sequencing used peripheral blood, obtained before any cancer treatment. Receptor source: a man aged 40 to 70 with stage I squamous cell lung carcinoma. The CDR3 runs from the conserved cysteine through the conserved F or W. Each record gives: J gene, D gene, V gene, clone size, CDR3 DNA, CDR3 protein. The D gene is left open where the match is weak. The size entry is marked missing in some rows and otherwise reads once, few, many or a size class.

TRBJ1-1 - TRBV5-6 - TGTGCCAGCAGCTCCGCGGGCAAAGCTTTCTTT CASSSAGKAFF
TRBJ1-3 - TRBV23-1 - TGCGCCAGCAGTCAGGTTAAGTGGATTCAGGGACAACTCTCCTCTGGAAACACCATATATTTT CASSQVKWIQGQLSSGNTIYF
TRBJ1-6 - TRBV5-4 few TGTGCCAGCAGCTTGGACATTTCACCCCTCCACTTT CASSLDISPLHF
TRBJ2-1 - TRBV27 - TGTGCCAGCAGTCCCCTGTTAGGGTCGTCTAATGAGCAGTTCTTC CASSPLLGSSNEQFF
TRBJ2-7 - TRBV28 - TGTGCCAGCAGTCGGGCCCTATACGAGCAGTACTTC CASSRALYEQYF
TRBJ2-7 - TRBV19 - TGTGCCAGTAGTATGGGACGAGACTCCTACGAGCAGTACTTC CASSMGRDSYEQYF
TRBJ2-3 TRBD2 TRBV10-3 once TGTGCCATCCACGGGGGGGCCTCAGATACGCAGTATTTT CAIHGGASDTQYF
TRBJ1-2 TRBD1 TRBV6-5 once TGTGCCAGCAGTTCCCCGGGACAGAACTATGGCTACACCTTC CASSSPGQNYGYTF
TRBJ2-1 - TRBV28 - TGTGCCAGCAGTTTTTTGGGACGGCGCTCCTACAATGAGCAGTTCTTC CASSFLGRRSYNEQFF
TRBJ2-7 - TRBV6-5 - TGTGCCAGCAGTTACACAGGAGGGGGCTACGAGCAGTACTTC CASSYTGGGYEQYF
TRBJ2-5 - TRBV5-6 - TGTGCCAGCAGCTTGTTCTCCGGACCGAGAGAGACCCAGTACTTC CASSLFSGPRETQYF
TRBJ1-2 TRBD1 TRBV25-1 - TGTGCCAGCAGTGCGGGACAGAGCTATGGCTACACCTTC CASSAGQSYGYTF
TRBJ1-1 - TRBV21-1 - TGTGCCAGCAGCTTCCCGGGGAGGGAACTTGACACTGAAGCTTTCTTT CASSFPGRELDTEAFF
TRBJ1-2 TRBD1 TRBV15 - TGTGCCACCAGCAGAGATTCCCCCCGACAGGGGATGAACTATGGCTACACCTTC CATSRDSPRQGMNYGYTF
TRBJ2-1 - TRBV7-3 - TGTGCCAGCAGTCTCACCAATGAGCAGTTCTTC CASSLTNEQFF
TRBJ2-6 - TRBV7-3 - TGTGCCAGCAGCTTAAACGTCGGTGGGGCCAACGTCCTGACTTTC CASSLNVGGANVLTF
TRBJ1-1 - TRBV5-1 - TGCGCCAGCAGCCCCCAGGCCCGGAACACTGAAGCTTTCTTT CASSPQARNTEAFF
TRBJ1-4 - TRBV4-3 - TGCGCCAGCAAAGGACAGACTAATGAAAAACTGTTTTTT CASKGQTNEKLFF
TRBJ2-5 - TRBV28 - TGTGCCAGCAGCCGAGACACCTCCCAGGAGACCCAGTACTTC CASSRDTSQETQYF
TRBJ1-4 TRBD1 TRBV5-5 - TGTGCCAGCAGCGGAGCCGGGACAGGGAGTGAAAAACTGTTTTTT CASSGAGTGSEKLFF
TRBJ2-6 - TRBV5-4 - TGTGCCAGCGACACAGGGACTGGGGCCAACGTCCTGACTTTC CASDTGTGANVLTF
TRBJ1-3 - TRBV30 many TGTGCCTGGAGTGTAGGTCAGCCAGTCTACTCTGGAAACACCATATATTTT CAWSVGQPVYSGNTIYF
TRBJ2-3 - TRBV7-2 - TGTGCCAGCAGCCTACGGGAGCGGGCTCTTTTCAGCACAGATACGCAGTATTTT CASSLRERALFSTDTQYF
TRBJ2-3 - TRBV9 - TGTGCCAGCAACTGGGACGGGAGCACAGATACGCAGTATTTT CASNWDGSTDTQYF
TRBJ2-1 TRBD2 TRBV9 - TGTGCCAGCAGCGAGTCAGGGACTAGCGGGGGTGGTGAGCAGTTCTTC CASSESGTSGGGEQFF
TRBJ2-2 - TRBV11-2 - TGTGCCAGCAGCTTAGGGGATGGCTGGGGCACCGGGGAGCTGTTTTTT CASSLGDGWGTGELFF